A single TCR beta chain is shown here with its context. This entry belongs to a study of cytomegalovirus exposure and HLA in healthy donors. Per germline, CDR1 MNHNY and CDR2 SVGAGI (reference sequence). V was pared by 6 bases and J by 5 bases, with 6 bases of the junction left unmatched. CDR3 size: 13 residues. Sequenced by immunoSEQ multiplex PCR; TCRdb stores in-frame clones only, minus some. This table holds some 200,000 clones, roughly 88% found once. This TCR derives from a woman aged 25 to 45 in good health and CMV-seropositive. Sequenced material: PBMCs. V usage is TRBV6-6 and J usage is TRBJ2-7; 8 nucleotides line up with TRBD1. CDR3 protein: CASSGQGFDEQYF. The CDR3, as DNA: TGTGCCAGCAGCGGACAGGGATTCGACGAGCAGTACTTC.